Listed below are T cell receptor beta chains from one sample, sequenced in a study of cytomegalovirus exposure and HLA in healthy donors. TCRdb keeps only in-frame clones here, not all; method: immunoSEQ multiplex PCR. This table holds approximately 140,000 clones, about four fifths found once. Sequences were obtained from PBMCs. The receptor set was obtained from a man aged 50 or older in good health and CMV-seropositive. Each CDR3 is given with its conserved first and last residue.

TRBJ1-1,TRBV19,CASSMPQQAYRNTEAFF
TRBJ1-2,TRBV28,CASRRQGENYGYTF
TRBJ2-7,TRBV5-1,CASSLGTAPTYEQYF
TRBJ2-7,TRBV2,CASSEQGAYYEQYF
TRBJ1-6,TRBV9,CASSGGTAYNSPLHF
TRBJ2-3,TRBV4-2,CASSQDFRVTDTQYF
TRBJ2-5,TRBV7-9,CASSGTGTRVEETQYF
TRBJ2-5,TRBV29-1,CSVLTGYETQYF
TRBJ1-4,TRBV28,CASEEGEVEKLFF
TRBJ1-1,TRBV28,CASSNRGWAEAFF
TRBJ1-2,TRBV28,CASSVTGSGYTF